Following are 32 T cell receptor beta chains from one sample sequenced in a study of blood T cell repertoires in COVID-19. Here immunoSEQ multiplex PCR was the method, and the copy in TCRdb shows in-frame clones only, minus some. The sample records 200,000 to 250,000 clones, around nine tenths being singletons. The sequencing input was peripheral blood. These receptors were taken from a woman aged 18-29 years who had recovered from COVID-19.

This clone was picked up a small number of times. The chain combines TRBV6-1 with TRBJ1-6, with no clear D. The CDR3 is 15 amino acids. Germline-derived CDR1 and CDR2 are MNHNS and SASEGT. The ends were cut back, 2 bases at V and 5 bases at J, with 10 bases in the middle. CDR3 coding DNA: TGTGCCAGCAGTGAAAATGAGAATAATAATTCACCCCTCCACTTT. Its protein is CASSENENNNSPLHF.

The CDR3 DNA reads as TGTGCCAGCAGTCCCGTAGGACAGAGCTTCGAAAAACTGTTTTTT. As protein: CASSPVGQSFEKLFF. The rearrangement joins TRBV7-6 to TRBJ1-4; the D gene is possibly TRBD1 (6 bases). The germline V gene has CDR1 SGHVS and CDR2 FNYEAQ. Trimming pared 6 bases from V and 8 bases from J, leaving 19 bases between. This CDR3 spans 15 amino acids. Looking up the rest from reference TRBV7-6 and TRBJ1-4 gives the full variable domain: GAGVSQSPRYKVTKRGQDVALRCDPISGHVSLYWYRQALGQGPEFLTYFNYEAQQDKSGLPNDRFSAERPEGSISTLTIQRTEQRDSAMYRCASSPVGQSFEKLFFGSGTQLSVL.

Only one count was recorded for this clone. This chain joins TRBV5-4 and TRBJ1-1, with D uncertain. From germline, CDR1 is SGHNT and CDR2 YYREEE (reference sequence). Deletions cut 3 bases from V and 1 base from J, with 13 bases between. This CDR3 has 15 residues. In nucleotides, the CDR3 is TGTGCCAGCAGCTGGACTCCTTTAGAGAACACTGAAGCTTTCTTT. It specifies CASSWTPLENTEAFF. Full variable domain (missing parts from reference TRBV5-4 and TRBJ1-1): ETGVTQSPTHLIKTRGQQVTLRCSSQSGHNTVSWYQQALGQGPQFIFQYYREEENGRGNFPPRFSGLQFPNYSSELNVNALELDDSALYLCASSWTPLENTEAFFGQGTRLTVV.

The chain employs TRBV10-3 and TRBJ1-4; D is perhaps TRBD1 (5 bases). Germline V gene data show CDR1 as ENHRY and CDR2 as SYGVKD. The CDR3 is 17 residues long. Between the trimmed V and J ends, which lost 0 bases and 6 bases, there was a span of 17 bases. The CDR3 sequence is CAISESLGVGGDEKLFF. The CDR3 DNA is TGTGCCATCAGTGAGTCGCTGGGAGTTGGAGGGGATGAAAAACTGTTTTTT.

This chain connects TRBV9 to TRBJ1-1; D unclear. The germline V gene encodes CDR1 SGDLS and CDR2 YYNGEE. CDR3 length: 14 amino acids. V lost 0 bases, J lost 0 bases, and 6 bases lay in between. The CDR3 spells CASSVAGLNTEAFF. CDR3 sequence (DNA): TGTGCCAGCAGCGTAGCTGGCCTGAACACTGAAGCTTTCTTT.

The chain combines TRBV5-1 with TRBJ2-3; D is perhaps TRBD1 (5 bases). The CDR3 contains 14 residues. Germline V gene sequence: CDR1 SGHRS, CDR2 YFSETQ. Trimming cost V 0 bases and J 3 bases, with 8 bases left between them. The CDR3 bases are TGCGCCAGCAGCTTGGCGCAGGGAACAGATACGCAGTATTTT. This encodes CASSLAQGTDTQYF.

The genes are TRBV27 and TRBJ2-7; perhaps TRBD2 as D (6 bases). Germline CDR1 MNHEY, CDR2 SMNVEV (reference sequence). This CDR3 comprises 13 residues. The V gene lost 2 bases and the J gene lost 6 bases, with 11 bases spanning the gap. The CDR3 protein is CASSLQLASEQYF. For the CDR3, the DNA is TGTGCCAGCAGTTTACAACTAGCTTCCGAGCAGTACTTC.

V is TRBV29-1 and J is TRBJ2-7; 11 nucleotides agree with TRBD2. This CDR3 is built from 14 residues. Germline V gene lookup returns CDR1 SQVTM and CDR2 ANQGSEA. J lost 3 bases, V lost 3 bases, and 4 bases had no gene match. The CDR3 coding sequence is TGCAGCGTTGATGGTAGCGGGAGGGGCTACGAGCAGTACTTC. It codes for CSVDGSGRGYEQYF.

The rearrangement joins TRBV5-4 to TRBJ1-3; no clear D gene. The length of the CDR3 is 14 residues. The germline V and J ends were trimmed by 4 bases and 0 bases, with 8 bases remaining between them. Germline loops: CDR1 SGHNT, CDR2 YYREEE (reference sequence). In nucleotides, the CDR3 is TGTGCCAGCAGCCTGGGAGGCTCTGGAAACACCATATATTTT. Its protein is CASSLGGSGNTIYF.

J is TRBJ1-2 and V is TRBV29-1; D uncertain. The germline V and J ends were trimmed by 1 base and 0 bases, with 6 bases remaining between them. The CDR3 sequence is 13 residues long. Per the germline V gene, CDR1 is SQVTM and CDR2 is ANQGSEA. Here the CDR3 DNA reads TGCAGCGTTGAAGGCGGGACTAACTATGGCTACACCTTC. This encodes CSVEGGTNYGYTF.

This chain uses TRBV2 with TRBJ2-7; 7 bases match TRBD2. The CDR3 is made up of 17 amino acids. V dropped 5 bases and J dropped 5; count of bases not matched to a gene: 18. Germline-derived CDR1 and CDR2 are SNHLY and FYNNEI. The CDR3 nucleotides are TGTGCCAGCAGTCTTATCGGGACTACCAGACAGACTAACGAGCAGTACTTC. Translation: CASSLIGTTRQTNEQYF.

The CDR3 here is CASSFLTSGNDEQFF. The CDR3 coding sequence is TGTGCCAGCAGTTTTCTAACTAGCGGGAACGATGAGCAGTTCTTC. The V gene is TRBV27, the J gene TRBJ2-1, with 10 bases that match TRBD2. The V gene's germline CDR1 is MNHEY and CDR2 SMNVEV (reference sequence). The ends lost 3 bases at V and 8 bases at J; junction bases unmatched: 7. This CDR3 has 15 amino acids.

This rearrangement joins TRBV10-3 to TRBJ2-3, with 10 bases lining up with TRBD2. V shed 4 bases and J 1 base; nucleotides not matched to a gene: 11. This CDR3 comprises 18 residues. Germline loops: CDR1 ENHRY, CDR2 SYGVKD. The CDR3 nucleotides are TGTGCCATCAGTGGGGGAGCATACGGGACTAGCGGCACAGATACGCAGTATTTT. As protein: CAISGGAYGTSGTDTQYF.

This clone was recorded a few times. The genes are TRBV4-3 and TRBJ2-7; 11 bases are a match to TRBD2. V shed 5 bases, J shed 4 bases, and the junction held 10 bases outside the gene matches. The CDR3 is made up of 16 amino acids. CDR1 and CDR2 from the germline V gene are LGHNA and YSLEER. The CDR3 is CASSAGTSGFGYEQYF. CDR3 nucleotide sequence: TGCGCCAGCAGCGCCGGGACTAGCGGATTCGGGTACGAGCAGTACTTC.

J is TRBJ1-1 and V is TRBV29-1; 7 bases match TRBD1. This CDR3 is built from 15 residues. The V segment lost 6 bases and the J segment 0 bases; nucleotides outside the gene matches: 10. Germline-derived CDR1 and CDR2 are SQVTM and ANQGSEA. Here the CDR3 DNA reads TGCAGCGTCTACCGGGACAGAGTGATGAACACTGAAGCTTTCTTT. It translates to CSVYRDRVMNTEAFF.

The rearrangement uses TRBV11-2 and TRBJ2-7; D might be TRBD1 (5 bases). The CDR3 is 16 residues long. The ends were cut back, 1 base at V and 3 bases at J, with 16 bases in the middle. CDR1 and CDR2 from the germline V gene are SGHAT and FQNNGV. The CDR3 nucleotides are TGTGCCAGCAGCTTAGCGGCAGGGATTAGCAGCTACGAGCAGTACTTC. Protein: CASSLAAGISSYEQYF.

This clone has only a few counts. The CDR3 loop reads CASSLGSGPYNEQFF. DNA of the CDR3: TGTGCCAGCAGCTTAGGTAGCGGACCCTACAATGAGCAGTTCTTC. J is TRBJ2-1 and V is TRBV7-2; tentatively, D is TRBD2 (6 bases). The CDR3 has 15 residues. V gave up 1 base and J gave up 2 bases, with 9 bases separating them. Germline loops: CDR1 SGHTA, CDR2 FQGNSA.

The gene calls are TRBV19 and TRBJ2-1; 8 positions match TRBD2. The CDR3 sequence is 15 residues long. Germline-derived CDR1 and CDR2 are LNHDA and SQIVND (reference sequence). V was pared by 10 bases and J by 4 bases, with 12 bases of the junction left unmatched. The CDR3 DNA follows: TGTGCCACGATGGTGATTAGCGGGATATACAATGAGCAGTTCTTC. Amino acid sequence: CATMVISGIYNEQFF.

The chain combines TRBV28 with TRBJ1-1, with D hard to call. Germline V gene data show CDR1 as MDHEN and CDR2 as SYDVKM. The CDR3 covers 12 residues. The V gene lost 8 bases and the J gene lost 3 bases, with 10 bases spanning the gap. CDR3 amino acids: CASSRVDTEAFF. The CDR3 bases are TGTGCCAGCTCGCGGGTAGACACTGAAGCTTTCTTT.

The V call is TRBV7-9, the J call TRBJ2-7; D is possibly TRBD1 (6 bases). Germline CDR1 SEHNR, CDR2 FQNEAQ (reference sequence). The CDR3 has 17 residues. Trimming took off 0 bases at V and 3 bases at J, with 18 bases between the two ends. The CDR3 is CASSLAGGSIRSYEQYF. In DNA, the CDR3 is TGTGCCAGCAGCTTAGCTGGGGGCTCAATACGTAGCTACGAGCAGTACTTC.

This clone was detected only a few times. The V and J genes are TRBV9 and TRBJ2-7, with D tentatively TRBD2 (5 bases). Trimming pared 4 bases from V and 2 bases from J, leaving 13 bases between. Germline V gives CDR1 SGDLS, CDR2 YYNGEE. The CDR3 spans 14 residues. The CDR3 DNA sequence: TGTGCCAGCAGCCCCGACGGACTTGCCTACGAGCAGTACTTC. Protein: CASSPDGLAYEQYF.

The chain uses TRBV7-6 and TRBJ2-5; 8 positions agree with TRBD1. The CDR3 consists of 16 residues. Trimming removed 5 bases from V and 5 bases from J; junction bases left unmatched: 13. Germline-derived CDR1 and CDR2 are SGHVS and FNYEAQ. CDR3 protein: CASSLGQGWMVETQYF. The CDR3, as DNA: TGTGCCAGCAGCCTAGGACAGGGTTGGATGGTCGAGACCCAGTACTTC.

As DNA, the CDR3 is TGTGCCAGCAGTGAATCCGACAGACTTAACTATGGCTACACCTTC. Its translation is CASSESDRLNYGYTF. J is TRBJ1-2 and V is TRBV25-1, with D maybe TRBD1 (5 bases). The CDR3 loop spans 15 amino acids. V was pared by 1 base and J by 1 base, with 10 bases between. Per germline, CDR1 MGHDK and CDR2 SYGVNS.

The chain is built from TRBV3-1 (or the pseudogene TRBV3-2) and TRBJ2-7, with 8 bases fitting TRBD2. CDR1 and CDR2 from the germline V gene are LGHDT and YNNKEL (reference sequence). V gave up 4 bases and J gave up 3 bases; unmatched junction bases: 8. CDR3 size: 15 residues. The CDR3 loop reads CASSREGGRFYEQYF. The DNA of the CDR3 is TGTGCCAGCAGCCGGGAGGGCGGGAGGTTCTACGAGCAGTACTTC.

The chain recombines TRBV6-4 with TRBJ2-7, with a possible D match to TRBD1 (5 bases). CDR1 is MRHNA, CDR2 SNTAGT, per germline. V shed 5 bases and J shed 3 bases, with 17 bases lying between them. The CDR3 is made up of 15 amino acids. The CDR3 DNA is TGTGCCAGCAGTTCTCAGGCAGGGTCAGGCTACGAGCAGTACTTC. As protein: CASSSQAGSGYEQYF.

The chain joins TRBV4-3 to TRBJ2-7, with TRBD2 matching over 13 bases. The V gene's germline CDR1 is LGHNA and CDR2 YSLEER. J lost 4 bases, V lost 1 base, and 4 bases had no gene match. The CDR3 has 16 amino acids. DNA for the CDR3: TGCGCCAGCAGCCAAGGGACTAGCGGGAGTAGGTACGAGCAGTACTTC. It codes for CASSQGTSGSRYEQYF.

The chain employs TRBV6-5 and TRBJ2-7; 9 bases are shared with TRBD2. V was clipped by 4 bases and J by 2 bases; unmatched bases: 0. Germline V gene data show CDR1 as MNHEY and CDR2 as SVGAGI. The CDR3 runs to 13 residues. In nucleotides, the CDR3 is TGTGCCAGCAGTTTAGCGGGGGCCTACGAGCAGTACTTC. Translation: CASSLAGAYEQYF.

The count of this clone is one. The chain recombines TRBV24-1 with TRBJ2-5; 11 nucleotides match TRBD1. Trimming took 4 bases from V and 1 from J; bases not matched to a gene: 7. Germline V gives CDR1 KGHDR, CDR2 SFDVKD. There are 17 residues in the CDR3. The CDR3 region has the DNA TGTGCCACCAGTGACCCCTTGGGGACAGGGGGCCAAGAGACCCAGTACTTC. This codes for CATSDPLGTGGQETQYF.

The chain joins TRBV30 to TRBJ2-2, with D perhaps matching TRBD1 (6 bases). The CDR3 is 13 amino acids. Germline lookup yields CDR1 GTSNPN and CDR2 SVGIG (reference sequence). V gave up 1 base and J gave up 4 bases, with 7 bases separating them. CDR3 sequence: CAWSGQATGELFF. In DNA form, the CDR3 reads TGTGCCTGGAGTGGACAGGCCACCGGGGAGCTGTTTTTT.

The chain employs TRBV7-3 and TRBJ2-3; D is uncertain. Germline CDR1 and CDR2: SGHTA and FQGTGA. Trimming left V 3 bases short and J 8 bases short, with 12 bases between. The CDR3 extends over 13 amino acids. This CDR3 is CASSFEVLGTQYF. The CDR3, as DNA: TGTGCCAGCAGCTTTGAGGTTTTAGGTACGCAGTATTTT.

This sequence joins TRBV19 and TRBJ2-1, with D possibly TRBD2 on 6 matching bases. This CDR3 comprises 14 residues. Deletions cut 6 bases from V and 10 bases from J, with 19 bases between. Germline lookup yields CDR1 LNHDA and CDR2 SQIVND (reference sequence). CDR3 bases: TGTGCCAGTAGCCACCTCCCCGGGACTCCCGAGCAGTTCTTC. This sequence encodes CASSHLPGTPEQFF. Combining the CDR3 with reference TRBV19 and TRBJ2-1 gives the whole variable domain DGGITQSPKYLFRKEGQNVTLSCEQNLNHDAMYWYRQDPGQGLRLIYYSQIVNDFQKGDIAEGYSVSREKKESFPLTVTSAQKNPTAFYLCASSHLPGTPEQFFGPGTRLTVL.

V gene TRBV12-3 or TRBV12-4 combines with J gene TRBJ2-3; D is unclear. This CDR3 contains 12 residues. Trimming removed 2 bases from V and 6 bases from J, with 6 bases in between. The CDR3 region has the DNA TGTGCCAGCAGTTTACTTCCCGATACGCAGTATTTT. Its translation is CASSLLPDTQYF.